This T cell receptor (beta chain) came from a study of T cell changes during pregnancy in multiple sclerosis. The sample holds one count of this clone. Sequencing used immunoSEQ multiplex PCR; TCRdb keeps in-frame clones, though not all of them. This table has around 40,000 clones, over 75% appearing once. Sequenced material: CD4+ T cells from peripheral blood mononuclear cells, taken in the first trimester of pregnancy. The TCR sequence derives from a female donor in good health, enrolled as a control in a pregnancy study.

The chain's CDR3 is CASSALRDTGELFF. DNA of the CDR3: TGTGCCAGCAGCGCCCTTAGAGACACCGGGGAGCTGTTTTTT. V is TRBV7-2 and J is TRBJ2-2; unclear D gene. The V gene lost 5 bases and the J gene lost 3 bases, with 10 bases spanning the gap. The CDR3 sequence is 14 residues long. Germline loops: CDR1 SGHTA, CDR2 FQGNSA.